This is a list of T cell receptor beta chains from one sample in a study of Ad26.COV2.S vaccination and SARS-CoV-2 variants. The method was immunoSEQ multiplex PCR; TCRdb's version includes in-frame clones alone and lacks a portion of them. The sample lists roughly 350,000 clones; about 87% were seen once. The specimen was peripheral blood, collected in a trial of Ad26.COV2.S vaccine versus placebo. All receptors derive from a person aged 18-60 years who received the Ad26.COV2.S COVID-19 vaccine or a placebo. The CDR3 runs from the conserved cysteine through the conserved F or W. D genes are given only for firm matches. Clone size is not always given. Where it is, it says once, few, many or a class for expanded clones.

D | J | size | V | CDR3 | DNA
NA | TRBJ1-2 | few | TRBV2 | CASSEPGGVQYGYTF | TGTGCCAGCAGTGAACCGGGAGGAGTCCAGTATGGCTACACCTTC
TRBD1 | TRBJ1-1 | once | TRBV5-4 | CASSLGVKQGVGEAFF | TGTGCCAGCAGCTTGGGTGTAAAACAGGGGGTCGGTGAAGCTTTCTTT
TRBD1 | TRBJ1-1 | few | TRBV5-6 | CASSDTGVWTEAFF | TGTGCCAGCAGCGATACAGGGGTTTGGACTGAAGCTTTCTTT
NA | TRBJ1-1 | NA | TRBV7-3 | CASSRWGYSEGPNTEAFF | TGTGCCAGCAGCCGCTGGGGGTATTCGGAGGGCCCGAACACTGAAGCTTTCTTT
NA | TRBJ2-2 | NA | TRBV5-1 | CASSSDGANTGELFF | TGCGCCAGCAGCTCGGACGGGGCGAACACCGGGGAGCTGTTTTTT
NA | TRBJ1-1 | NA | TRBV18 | CASSPIQKSNTEAFF | TGTGCCAGCTCACCGATCCAAAAGTCGAACACTGAAGCTTTCTTT
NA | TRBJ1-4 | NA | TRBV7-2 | CASSPEEGPVYEKLFF | TGTGCCAGCAGCCCCGAGGAGGGGCCGGTTTATGAAAAACTGTTTTTT
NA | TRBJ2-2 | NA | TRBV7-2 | CASTLGGGNTGELFF | TGTGCCAGCACCCTCGGGGGCGGAAACACCGGGGAGCTGTTTTTT
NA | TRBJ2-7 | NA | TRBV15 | CATSSGLSSPHEQYF | TGTGCCACCAGCAGCGGATTGTCATCCCCCCACGAGCAGTACTTC
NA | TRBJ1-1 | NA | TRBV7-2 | CASSWVGGDTEAFF | TGTGCCAGCAGCTGGGTCGGGGGGGACACTGAAGCTTTCTTT
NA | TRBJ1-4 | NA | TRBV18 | CASSPRGGPGEKLFF | TGTGCCAGCTCACCACGGGGGGGCCCTGGTGAAAAACTGTTTTTT
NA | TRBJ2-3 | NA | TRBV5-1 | CASSPGASTDTQYF | TGCGCCAGCAGCCCCGGGGCTAGCACAGATACGCAGTATTTT
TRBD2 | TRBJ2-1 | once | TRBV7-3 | CASGLAGRMEQFF | TGTGCCAGTGGACTAGCGGGAAGAATGGAGCAGTTCTTC
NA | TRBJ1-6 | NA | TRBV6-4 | CASSHPYTKPSPLHF | TGTGCCAGCAGCCACCCGTATACAAAACCTTCACCCCTCCACTTT
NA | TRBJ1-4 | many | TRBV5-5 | CASSLQVFGGEKLFF | TGTGCCAGCAGCTTACAGGTTTTCGGTGGTGAAAAACTGTTTTTT
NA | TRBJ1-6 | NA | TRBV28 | CANRGTANSPLHF | TGTGCCAACCGGGGGACGGCGAATTCACCCCTCCACTTT
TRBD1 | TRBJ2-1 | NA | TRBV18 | CASSPLGTGANEQFF | TGTGCCAGCTCACCACTTGGGACAGGGGCAAATGAGCAGTTCTTC
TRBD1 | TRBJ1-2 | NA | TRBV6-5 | CASSYRTGNNYGYTF | TGTGCCAGCAGTTACCGGACAGGGAATAACTATGGCTACACCTTC